This T cell receptor (beta chain) was retrieved from a study of shared clonotypes between healthy human individuals. Profiled with immunoSEQ multiplex PCR; TCRdb holds only in-frame clones, not every one. Of 1.5 million to 2.5 million clones listed, less than 95% were seen once; the top ten hold roughly 1%. Terminally differentiated effector memory CD45RA+ cells were excluded by CCR7 positive selection of CD45RO-negative cells. The V gene lost 1 base and the J gene lost 1 base, with 10 bases spanning the gap. Germline V lookup: CDR1 SGHVS, CDR2 FQNEAQ. The CDR3 extends over 15 amino acids. The sequenced sample consisted of naive CD8+ T cells sorted from blood. The V and J genes are TRBV7-8 and TRBJ2-5; maybe TRBD2 (6 bases). This sequence originates from a man between 18 and 29 years old in good health. The CDR3 sequence: CASSLVQGLQETQYF. The DNA for the CDR3 is TGTGCCAGCAGCTTAGTCCAGGGACTCCAAGAGACCCAGTACTTC.